This record concerns one T cell receptor (beta chain) sequence. This specimen comes from a study of T cells in tumors after PD-1 blockade. The germline gives CDR1 SGHRS, CDR2 YFSETQ. V was trimmed by 2 bases and J by 3 bases, leaving 11 bases between them. There are 15 residues in the CDR3. Generated by immunoSEQ multiplex PCR, the TCRdb table keeps only in-frame clones and is missing some. The repertoire has several thousand clones, roughly two thirds of them found once; the top ten carry around 10%. This clonotype was obtained from a human donor with basal cell carcinoma. The J gene is TRBJ2-2, the V gene TRBV5-1; D not certain. Source: tumor tissue, taken after anti-PD-1 treatment. Here the CDR3 reads CASSLAAEHTGELFF. CDR3 coding DNA: TGCGCCAGCAGCTTAGCAGCCGAGCACACCGGGGAGCTGTTTTTT.